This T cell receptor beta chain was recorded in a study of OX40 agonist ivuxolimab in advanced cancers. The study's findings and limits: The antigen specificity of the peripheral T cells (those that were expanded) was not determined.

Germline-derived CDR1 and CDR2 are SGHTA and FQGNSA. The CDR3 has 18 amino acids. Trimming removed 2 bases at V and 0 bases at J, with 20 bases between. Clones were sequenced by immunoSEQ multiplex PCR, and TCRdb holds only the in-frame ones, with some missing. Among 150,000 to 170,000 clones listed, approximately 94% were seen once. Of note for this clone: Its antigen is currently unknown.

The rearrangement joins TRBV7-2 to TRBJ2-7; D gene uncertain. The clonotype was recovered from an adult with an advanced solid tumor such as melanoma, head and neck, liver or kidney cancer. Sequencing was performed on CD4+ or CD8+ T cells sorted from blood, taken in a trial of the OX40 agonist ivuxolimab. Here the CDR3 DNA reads TGTGCCAGCAGCTTAAGAGGAAGTAATCCTACTCTCTCCTACGAGCAGTACTTC. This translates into CASSLRGSNPTLSYEQYF.